These T cell receptor beta chains were read from a single sample in a study of blood T cell repertoires in COVID-19. TCRdb's copy holds only in-frame clones and misses some; the assay was immunoSEQ multiplex PCR. The table includes under 40,000 clones, approximately 86% detected once. Sequencing used peripheral blood. The receptors were sampled from a woman older than 75 with active or convalescent COVID-19. The CDR3 runs from the conserved cysteine through the conserved F or W. Fields, in order: J gene, clone size, V gene, D gene, CDR3 protein, CDR3 DNA. A D gene is named only where the DNA matches it firmly. Not every row has a clone size; where given, it reads once, few, many or a size class.

TRBJ1-6	-	TRBV11-2	-	CASSFSRDSPLHF	TGTGCCAGCAGCTTTAGCAGGGATTCACCCCTCCACTTT
TRBJ1-1	-	TRBV5-4	TRBD1	CASNSGGLYLNTEAFF	TGTGCCAGCAACTCAGGGGGCCTCTATCTGAACACTGAAGCTTTCTTT
TRBJ2-2	-	TRBV3-1/TRBV3-2	TRBD2	CASSQVWGGSTGELFF	TGTGCCAGCAGCCAAGTTTGGGGGGGATCCACCGGGGAGCTGTTTTTT
TRBJ1-2	few	TRBV3-1/TRBV3-2	TRBD1	CASSNWTGRNYGYTF	TGTGCCAGCAGCAACTGGACAGGGAGAAACTATGGCTACACCTTC
TRBJ1-1	-	TRBV7-9	-	CASSGQLEAFF	TGTGCCAGCAGCGGACAGCTTGAAGCTTTCTTT
TRBJ2-1	-	TRBV7-6	TRBD1	CASSLALGQGAHEQFF	TGTGCCAGCAGCTTAGCGCTTGGACAGGGTGCCCATGAGCAGTTCTTC
TRBJ1-6	-	TRBV10-3	TRBD1	CAISDGPRDRNSPLHF	TGTGCCATCAGTGATGGCCCCCGGGACAGGAATTCACCCCTCCACTTT
TRBJ2-4	-	TRBV7-9	TRBD1	CASSRKTGAENIQYF	TGTGCCAGCAGCCGTAAGACAGGGGCAGAAAACATTCAGTACTTC
TRBJ2-7	once	TRBV7-6	TRBD2	CASSPAGLGGGPYEQYF	TGTGCCAGCAGCCCTGCAGGATTGGGCGGGGGTCCCTACGAGCAGTACTTC
TRBJ2-2	once	TRBV6-6	-	CASSSSDKTGELFF	TGTGCCAGCAGTTCCTCGGACAAGACCGGGGAGCTGTTTTTT
TRBJ1-1	-	TRBV6-6	-	CASSFSSSAFF	TGTGCCAGCAGTTTTAGTTCCTCGGCTTTCTTT
TRBJ2-1	-	TRBV5-4	-	CASSRKRGQFNEQFF	TGTGCCAGCAGCCGCAAACGCGGACAGTTCAATGAGCAGTTCTTC
TRBJ2-1	-	TRBV15	TRBD2	CATVYQGTSGNHEQFF	TGTGCCACAGTCTATCAGGGGACTAGCGGAAACCATGAGCAGTTCTTC